This T cell receptor (beta chain) is from a study of T cell responses to AZD1222 COVID-19 vaccine. V lost 2 bases, J lost 2 bases, and 8 bases stayed unmatched. Germline assignment: CDR1 SGHTA and CDR2 FQGNSA. The CDR3 extends over 16 amino acids. Generated by immunoSEQ multiplex PCR, the TCRdb table keeps only in-frame clones and is missing some. Counted here are around 190,000 clones, almost 90% occurring once; the ten biggest clones make up about 9.9%. A remark on this clone: What it binds is unknown.

Findings and limits, study-wide: Just 5 to 7 AZD1222 recipients were seropositive at baseline.

This sequence originates from an adult who received the AZD1222 COVID-19 vaccine. The rearrangement uses TRBV7-2 and TRBJ2-5, with 7 bases aligning to TRBD2. Sequences were derived from peripheral blood, sampled 28 days after the second AZD1222 dose. The CDR3 spells CASSLPTTSRQETQYF. CDR3 bases: TGTGCCAGCAGCTTACCCACGACTAGCAGACAAGAGACCCAGTACTTC.